The T cell receptor beta chain under discussion was sequenced for a study of tumor-infiltrating lymphocytes in localized non-small cell lung cancer. The wider study: Patients included smokers and never-smokers with various histologies, some sampled after neoadjuvant chemotherapy.

This table comes from immunoSEQ multiplex PCR, and its TCRdb copy is limited to in-frame clones, with some not included. The table includes 10,000 to 13,000 clones, around 68% detected once. Comment on this clone: The target antigen is unknown.

Study-level findings and limits: Not all patients were TCR sequenced, owing to tissue quantity. Tumor T-cell fraction from TCR sequencing was not associated with recurrence-free survival (p = 0.61).

Germline CDR1 and CDR2: SQVTM and ANQGSEA. The CDR3 spans 12 residues. V was trimmed by 4 bases and J by 4 bases, leaving 8 bases between them. The receptor was isolated from a human donor with non-small cell lung cancer. The source material was lung tumor tissue. The V gene is TRBV29-1, the J gene TRBJ2-1; D is undetermined. The CDR3 region has the DNA TGCAGCGTTGTACTTACTTACAATGAGCAGTTCTTC. Translated: CSVVLTYNEQFF.